One and the same sample provided the 12 T cell receptor beta chains below, sequenced in a study of cytomegalovirus exposure and HLA in healthy donors. Generated by immunoSEQ multiplex PCR, the TCRdb table keeps only in-frame clones and is missing some. The sample yields some 350,000 clones, about 85% seen once. Sequencing input: PBMCs. Every receptor here comes from a woman younger than 45 in good health and CMV-seropositive.

The chain recombines TRBV5-6 with TRBJ2-5, with a weak D call TRBD1 (5 bases). From germline, CDR1 is SGHDT and CDR2 YYEEEE. This CDR3 contains 15 residues. V was pared by 6 bases and J by 1 base, with 16 bases between. CDR3 DNA sequence: TGTGCCAGCACCTTAGGCCAGGGCCTCCAAGAGACCCAGTACTTC. Translated: CASTLGQGLQETQYF.

This clone was observed a handful of times. The V gene is TRBV9, the J gene TRBJ1-1; perhaps TRBD1 as D (5 bases). This CDR3 region has 13 residues. V was pared by 2 bases and J by 2 bases, with 7 bases between. Germline V gives CDR1 SGDLS, CDR2 YYNGEE. The CDR3: CASSVGHNTEAFF. CDR3 in DNA: TGTGCCAGCAGCGTTGGACACAACACTGAAGCTTTCTTT.

V usage is TRBV7-3 and J usage is TRBJ2-3; unclear D gene. Germline CDR1 and CDR2: SGHTA and FQGTGA. CDR3 length: 15 residues. V lost 1 base, J lost 0 bases, and 8 bases lay in between. DNA for the CDR3: TGTGCCAGCAGCTTAATTGGCCTGAGCACAGATACGCAGTATTTT. Amino acid sequence: CASSLIGLSTDTQYF. Based on the CDR3 plus reference TRBV7-3 and TRBJ2-3, the full variable domain is GAGVSQTPSNKVTEKGKYVELRCDPISGHTALYWYRQSLGQGPEFLIYFQGTGAADDSGLPNDRFFAVRPEGSVSTLKIQRTERGDSAVYLCASSLIGLSTDTQYFGPGTRLTVL.

The table lists this clone with a count of one. The V and J genes are TRBV5-1 and TRBJ2-2; 10 bases fit TRBD2. This CDR3 has 20 amino acids. CDR1 is SGHRS, CDR2 YFSETQ, per germline. After removal of 6 bases from V and 0 bases from J, the junction contained 17 bases not matched to a gene. The CDR3 DNA follows: TGCGCCAGCATCCACAGTCTCGCAACCAGCGGGGGGGCGAACACCGGGGAGCTGTTTTTT. It codes for CASIHSLATSGGANTGELFF.

The gene calls are TRBV29-1 and TRBJ1-1; 9 positions agree with TRBD1. The CDR3 has 16 amino acids. Germline assignment: CDR1 SQVTM and CDR2 ANQGSEA. J gave up 2 bases and V 6 bases, and 13 bases lay outside the gene matches. CDR3 protein: CSVKTGGGGLNTEAFF. CDR3 sequence (DNA): TGCAGCGTAAAAACAGGGGGCGGGGGGCTCAACACTGAAGCTTTCTTT.

This chain uses TRBV9 with TRBJ2-7; 10 bases are a match to TRBD2. The J segment lost 1 base and the V segment lost 4 bases, leaving 2 bases of the junction unmatched. CDR1 and CDR2 (germline): SGDLS, YYNGEE. This CDR3 spans 14 amino acids. CDR3 sequence (DNA): TGTGCCAGCAGCACTAGCGGGGCTTCCTACGAGCAGTACTTC. This encodes CASSTSGASYEQYF.

The chain joins TRBV2 to TRBJ2-7; weak D call: TRBD2 (7 bases). The CDR3 covers 15 residues. Trimming took 7 bases from V and 6 from J, leaving 22 bases between them. Germline CDR1 and CDR2: SNHLY and FYNNEI. CDR3 region: CASTTDGGRSGEQYF. CDR3 sequence (DNA): TGTGCCAGCACCACCGACGGGGGGCGGTCGGGCGAGCAGTACTTC.

The J gene is TRBJ2-3, the V gene TRBV11-2; D gene unclear. The CDR3 sequence is 16 residues long. V lost 4 bases to trimming and J lost 1 base, with 15 bases between them. Germline V CDR1 and CDR2: SGHAT, FQNNGV. This chain's CDR3 is CASSSPHDHGTDTQYF. The CDR3 coding sequence is TGTGCCAGCAGCTCCCCACATGATCACGGCACAGATACGCAGTATTTT.

This clone appeared a single time. The chain links TRBV6-5 to TRBJ2-7; tentatively, D is TRBD1 (5 bases). CDR3 length: 16 amino acids. Looked up from germline, CDR1 is MNHEY and CDR2 is SVGAGI. The V end was cut by 0 bases, the J end by 6 bases, with 18 bases between. CDR3 loop: CASSYSSTGRSLEQYF. CDR3 in DNA: TGTGCCAGCAGTTACTCAAGTACAGGCCGGTCCCTCGAGCAGTACTTC.

The CDR3 is CASSYSGLGNEKLFF. CDR3 DNA: TGTGCCAGCAGTTACTCGGGCCTAGGGAATGAAAAACTGTTTTTT. J is TRBJ1-4 and V is TRBV6-5, with no clear D. Germline V gives CDR1 MNHEY, CDR2 SVGAGI. CDR3 length equals 15 residues. V was pared by 0 bases and J by 5 bases, with 10 bases between.

The chain employs TRBV30 and TRBJ1-2; D is possibly TRBD1 (5 bases). Germline CDR1 is GTSNPN and CDR2 is SVGIG (reference sequence). The ends were cut back, 2 bases at V and 8 bases at J, with 21 bases in the middle. CDR3 size: 15 residues. In nucleotides, the CDR3 is TGTGCCTGGAGTAAAGGTTTTGGGGCTAGTGAGGGCTACACCTTC. Translating gives CAWSKGFGASEGYTF.

The rearrangement links TRBV30 to TRBJ2-1, with unresolved D. Trimming shortened V by 4 bases and J by 6 bases, and 10 bases separated the two germline ends. Germline-derived CDR1 and CDR2 are GTSNPN and SVGIG (reference sequence). This CDR3 is built from 12 residues. CDR3 loop: CAWTQSSNEQFF. For the CDR3, the DNA is TGTGCCTGGACCCAATCTAGCAATGAGCAGTTCTTC.